These 24 T cell receptor beta chains share one sample of origin, sequenced in a study of blood T cell repertoires in COVID-19. TCRdb keeps only in-frame clones here, not all; method: immunoSEQ multiplex PCR. Altogether some 110,000 clones are present, around 83% being singletons, with the ten largest covering roughly 7.7%. The sample consisted of peripheral blood. Source of these receptors: a man aged 70-80 years with acute or convalescent COVID-19.

The V gene is TRBV2, the J gene TRBJ1-2, with D possibly being TRBD1 (6 bases). With 6 bases removed from V and 9 bases from J, the gap between germline ends came to 17 bases. Germline values: CDR1 SNHLY, CDR2 FYNNEI. This CDR3 has 13 amino acids. The CDR3 spells CASSPDSQRSYTF. The DNA for the CDR3 is TGTGCCAGCAGCCCGGACAGCCAGCGGAGCTACACCTTC.

This CDR3 reads CASSFYGGAAQYF. The DNA of the CDR3 is TGTGCCAGCAGCTTTTACGGGGGGGCTGCGCAGTACTTC. J is TRBJ2-7 and V is TRBV5-4; the match to TRBD2 covers 8 bases. The trim removed 2 bases at V and 9 bases at J, leaving 7 bases unmatched. Germline V lookup: CDR1 SGHNT, CDR2 YYREEE (reference sequence). The CDR3 has 13 residues.

The chain recombines TRBV14 with TRBJ2-6; no reliable D call. The germline V gene encodes CDR1 SGHDN and CDR2 FVKESK. The CDR3 consists of 14 residues. V was pared by 3 bases and J by 0 bases, with 3 bases between. Written as DNA, the CDR3 is TGTGCCAGCAGCCAGAGCTCTGGGGCCAACGTCCTGACTTTC. Its protein product is CASSQSSGANVLTF.

The J gene is TRBJ1-3, the V gene TRBV7-9; 8 bases align to TRBD1. Germline V gene sequence: CDR1 SEHNR, CDR2 FQNEAQ (reference sequence). This CDR3 has 15 residues. J was trimmed by 7 bases and V by 5 bases; bases with no gene match: 10. The CDR3, as DNA: TGTGCCAGCAGCCCGGGCAACAGGGGGATGAACACCATATATTTT. Its translation is CASSPGNRGMNTIYF.

The chain couples TRBV28 to TRBJ2-2; 7 nucleotides line up with TRBD2. Per the germline V gene, CDR1 is MDHEN and CDR2 is SYDVKM. This CDR3 is 15 amino acids long. V shed 1 base, J shed 1 base, and the junction held 0 bases outside the gene matches. CDR3: CASSLSGGNTGELFF. CDR3 sequence (DNA): TGTGCCAGCAGTTTATCGGGGGGGAACACCGGGGAGCTGTTTTTT.

The rearrangement links TRBV29-1 to TRBJ2-7, with TRBD2 identical over 12 bases. V lost 6 bases, J lost 2 bases, and 17 bases stayed unmatched. The germline V gene encodes CDR1 SQVTM and CDR2 ANQGSEA. This CDR3 contains 18 residues. CDR3 amino acids: CSVFSPGTSGLPAYEQYF. The CDR3 bases are TGCAGCGTCTTTAGTCCCGGGACTAGCGGGTTGCCTGCCTACGAGCAGTACTTC.

The chain recombines TRBV7-9 with TRBJ1-5; tentative D call: TRBD1 (6 bases). CDR3 length: 14 amino acids. The V end was cut by 5 bases, the J end by 3 bases, with 11 bases between. From germline, CDR1 is SEHNR and CDR2 FQNEAQ (reference sequence). The CDR3 region has the DNA TGTGCCAGCAGCAACGACAGGTTCAATCAGCCCCAGCATTTT. Its translation is CASSNDRFNQPQHF.

The CDR3 reads CASTFRVRTDTQYF. CDR3 sequence (DNA): TGTGCCAGCACCTTTCGGGTGCGCACAGATACGCAGTATTTT. The chain joins TRBV11-2 to TRBJ2-3, with D unclear. The CDR3 extends over 14 amino acids. V dropped 7 bases and J dropped 1 base, with 12 bases sitting between them. CDR1 is SGHAT, CDR2 FQNNGV, per germline.

The J gene is TRBJ1-2, the V gene TRBV25-1; weak D call: TRBD1 (5 bases). This CDR3 is built from 16 residues. Germline CDR1 reads MGHDK; CDR2 reads SYGVNS. Between the trimmed V and J ends, which lost 1 base and 7 bases, there was a span of 19 bases. For the CDR3, the DNA is TGTGCCAGCAGTGAATCCGCCAGGGTCTTGGGCGGTGGCTACACCTTC. Its protein is CASSESARVLGGGYTF.

The chain uses TRBV7-8 and TRBJ2-7; tentative D call: TRBD2 (6 bases). Germline V gene lookup returns CDR1 SGHVS and CDR2 FQNEAQ. This CDR3 region has 12 residues. V shed 5 bases and J shed 6 bases, with 11 bases lying between them. CDR3 region: CASSPGVREQYF. The CDR3 bases are TGTGCCAGCAGCCCGGGGGTACGCGAGCAGTACTTC.

The chain has TRBV5-1 and TRBJ1-2; TRBD1 might be the D (5 bases). The CDR3 has 13 amino acids. The V and J ends lost 2 bases and 2 bases respectively, with 7 bases between them. Germline V lookup: CDR1 SGHRS, CDR2 YFSETQ. The CDR3 loop reads CASSLQDNYGYTF. In DNA, the CDR3 is TGCGCCAGCAGCTTACAGGACAACTATGGCTACACCTTC.

V and J are TRBV11-2 and TRBJ2-1; no reliable D call. The V gene's germline CDR1 is SGHAT and CDR2 FQNNGV. The CDR3 consists of 15 residues. V lost 0 bases and J 5 bases, leaving 11 bases between the germline ends. CDR3 residues: CASSLDPNEDNEQFF. CDR3 nucleotide sequence: TGTGCCAGCAGCTTAGACCCTAACGAGGACAATGAGCAGTTCTTC. Supplemented by reference TRBV11-2 and TRBJ2-1, the full variable domain reads EAGVAQSPRYKIIEKRQSVAFWCNPISGHATLYWYQQILGQGPKLLIQFQNNGVVDDSQLPKDRFSAERLKGVDSTLKIQPAKLEDSAVYLCASSLDPNEDNEQFFGPGTRLTVL.

CDR3 sequence reads: CAISASKSQGAEAFF. The CDR3 region has the DNA TGTGCCATCAGTGCCTCCAAGTCGCAGGGCGCTGAAGCTTTCTTT. The genes are TRBV10-3 and TRBJ1-1; TRBD1 is a possible D gene (5 bases). CDR3 length: 15 amino acids. Trimming left V 4 bases short and J 6 bases short, with 18 bases between. CDR1 ENHRY and CDR2 SYGVKD come from the germline V gene.

The chain joins TRBV29-1 to TRBJ2-3; the match to TRBD2 covers 11 bases. This CDR3 is 14 amino acids long. J was trimmed by 2 bases and V by 7 bases; bases with no gene match: 5. Germline CDR1 reads SQVTM; CDR2 reads ANQGSEA. The CDR3 DNA reads TGCAGCGCCGGGACTAGCGGACTCACAGATACGCAGTATTTT. This sequence encodes CSAGTSGLTDTQYF.

The rearrangement links TRBV7-2 to TRBJ1-3; 12 nucleotides agree with TRBD1. The trim removed 4 bases at V and 3 bases at J, leaving 4 bases unmatched. The CDR3 is 16 amino acids. The germline V gene encodes CDR1 SGHTA and CDR2 FQGNSA. CDR3 nucleotides: TGTGCCAGCAGCTGGGGGACAGGGGGCAGTGGAAACACCATATATTTT. Translation: CASSWGTGGSGNTIYF.

This chain links TRBV6-5 with TRBJ1-2; 7 bases are a match to TRBD1. V lost 0 bases to trimming and J lost 7 bases; unmatched junction nucleotides: 5. Germline values: CDR1 MNHEY, CDR2 SVGAGI. The CDR3 consists of 14 residues. The CDR3 DNA reads as TGTGCCAGCAGTTACTCGAACAGGGGACGTGGCTACACCTTC. It yields the protein CASSYSNRGRGYTF.

The chain has TRBV4-2 and TRBJ2-4, with D possibly matching TRBD2 (6 bases). Germline CDR1 reads LGHNA; CDR2 reads YNFKEQ. Trimming cost V 0 bases and J 1 base, with 7 bases left between them. CDR3 length: 15 residues. CDR3 loop: CASSQEGGAKNIQYF. DNA for the CDR3: TGTGCCAGCAGCCAAGAGGGAGGCGCCAAAAACATTCAGTACTTC.

This chain uses TRBV29-1 with TRBJ2-7; D may be TRBD1 (5 bases). This CDR3 contains 13 residues. Germline assignment: CDR1 SQVTM and CDR2 ANQGSEA. The V end lost 3 bases, the J end lost 0 bases, and 9 bases lay between the germline ends. The CDR3 region is CSVEDTSSYEQYF. The CDR3, as DNA: TGCAGCGTTGAGGACACAAGCTCCTACGAGCAGTACTTC.

This clone was observed a single time. The chain combines TRBV9 with TRBJ1-2; 7 bases agree with TRBD1. Germline V CDR1 and CDR2: SGDLS, YYNGEE. This CDR3 region has 14 residues. After removal of 0 bases from V and 4 bases from J, the junction contained 3 bases not matched to a gene. DNA of the CDR3: TGTGCCAGCAGCGTAGGGCGGGACAGCTATGGCTACACCTTC. It is translated as CASSVGRDSYGYTF.

V is TRBV5-4 and J is TRBJ1-1, with 12 nucleotides matching TRBD1. Germline assignment: CDR1 SGHNT and CDR2 YYREEE (reference sequence). This CDR3 has 16 amino acids. V dropped 3 bases and J dropped 6; count of bases not matched to a gene: 9. CDR3 nucleotide sequence: TGTGCCAGCAGCTCCGGGACAGGGGGCAAGCTGGCTGAAGCTTTCTTT. As protein: CASSSGTGGKLAEAFF. Complete variable domain (other parts from reference TRBV5-4 and TRBJ1-1): ETGVTQSPTHLIKTRGQQVTLRCSSQSGHNTVSWYQQALGQGPQFIFQYYREEENGRGNFPPRFSGLQFPNYSSELNVNALELDDSALYLCASSSGTGGKLAEAFFGQGTRLTVV.

The chain couples TRBV5-1 to TRBJ2-5; D uncertain. The CDR3 sequence is 13 residues long. The germline CDR1 and CDR2 sequences are SGHRS and YFSETQ. V was pared by 0 bases and J by 1 base, with 4 bases between. CDR3 region: CASSLGLQETQYF. In DNA, the CDR3 is TGCGCCAGCAGCTTGGGACTCCAAGAGACCCAGTACTTC. The full variable domain, completed using reference TRBV5-1 and TRBJ2-5, is KAGVTQTPRYLIKTRGQQVTLSCSPISGHRSVSWYQQTPGQGLQFLFEYFSETQRNKGNFPGRFSGRQFSNSRSEMNVSTLELGDSALYLCASSLGLQETQYFGPGTRLLVL.

The J gene is TRBJ2-3, the V gene TRBV6-5; 7 positions agree with TRBD1. The germline V gene has CDR1 MNHEY and CDR2 SVGAGI. The CDR3 runs to 15 residues. The V and J ends lost 5 bases and 0 bases, in that order; junction bases with no gene match: 5. Here the CDR3 DNA reads TGTGCCAGCAGTCCGGACAGGACTAGCACAGATACGCAGTATTTT. This codes for CASSPDRTSTDTQYF.

This chain uses TRBV6-5 with TRBJ1-1; D is perhaps TRBD1 (5 bases). Looked up from germline, CDR1 is MNHEY and CDR2 is SVGAGI. CDR3 length: 16 amino acids. V was clipped by 0 bases and J by 4 bases, with 15 bases between them. The CDR3 sequence is CASSYSKIPGGTEAFF. The CDR3 nucleotides are TGTGCCAGCAGTTACTCTAAAATTCCGGGGGGCACTGAAGCTTTCTTT.

The V call is TRBV7-9, the J call TRBJ1-6, with 8 nucleotides matching TRBD1. This CDR3 has 16 amino acids. CDR1 and CDR2 (germline): SEHNR, FQNEAQ (reference sequence). After removal of 1 base from V and 8 bases from J, the junction contained 7 bases not matched to a gene. Here the CDR3 reads CASSLGVGQGDSPLHF. CDR3 bases: TGTGCCAGCAGCTTAGGGGTCGGACAGGGTGATTCACCCCTCCACTTT.